What follows is one T cell receptor beta chain and its context. Its antigen is as yet unknown. TCRB transcripts that were expressed got sequenced, as all of the isolated RNA had been reverse transcribed. The repertoire was sequenced with immunoSEQ multiplex PCR; TCRdb's copy has only in-frame clones and lacks some. The repertoire includes approximately 730,000 clones, 13% of them detected once, and about 0.02% sits in the top ten. Trimming cost V 8 bases and J 6 bases, with 16 bases left between them. Germline V gene sequence: CDR1 MNHNY, CDR2 SVGAGI (reference sequence). The CDR3 covers 14 residues. The data belong to a study of beta chain features in type 1 diabetes. Study-level findings and limits: Patients with Type 1 diabetes showed moderately but significantly shorter TCRB CDR3s in all four CD4+ subsets. Within the patient group, naive, central memory and Treg TCRB repertoires appeared more similar to each other than within healthy donors.

The TCR sequence derives from a man in his late teens or twenties with type 1 diabetes. Material for sequencing was naive CD4+ T cells from blood. The chain carries TRBV6-6 and TRBJ2-2, with D maybe TRBD2 (5 bases). In DNA form, the CDR3 reads TGTGCCAGCCGAACTGGAGGAAAGTCCGGGGAGCTGTTTTTT. This encodes CASRTGGKSGELFF.